This entry concerns a single T cell receptor beta chain. The data were taken from a study of blood T cell repertoires in COVID-19. CDR3 length: 15 amino acids. CDR1 and CDR2 (germline): MNHEY, SVGEGT. The V gene lost 0 bases and the J gene lost 3 bases, with 9 bases spanning the gap. TCRdb's copy holds only in-frame clones and misses some; the assay was immunoSEQ multiplex PCR. The data show 200,000 to 300,000 clones, 81% seen once. The specimen sequenced was peripheral blood. The TCR originated in an elderly woman with COVID-19, enrolled during active disease. V gene TRBV6-2 or TRBV6-3 combines with J gene TRBJ1-5, with D unclear. The CDR3: CASSYSMRANQPQHF. DNA of the CDR3: TGTGCCAGCAGTTACTCGATGAGGGCCAATCAGCCCCAGCATTTT.